Following are 22 T cell receptor beta chains from one sample sequenced in a study of blood T cell repertoires in COVID-19. The protocol was immunoSEQ multiplex PCR, while the TCRdb copy is restricted to in-frame clones and leaves out a portion. This sample yields 160,000 or so clones, of which 80% are seen a single time; under 0.75% belongs to the top ten. Sequencing was carried out using peripheral blood. Source of these receptors: a man between 60 and 75 years old with acute or convalescent COVID-19.

The rearrangement joins TRBV19 to TRBJ2-2; TRBD2 agrees at 9 bases. This CDR3 contains 15 residues. J gave up 6 bases and V 5 bases, and 7 bases lay outside the gene matches. Germline lookup yields CDR1 LNHDA and CDR2 SQIVND (reference sequence). Here the CDR3 DNA reads TGTGCCAGTAGTGAGGCGGGAGGGCCCGCCGGGGAGCTGTTTTTT. Amino acids: CASSEAGGPAGELFF. The complete variable domain, with remaining parts taken from reference TRBV19 and TRBJ2-2, reads DGGITQSPKYLFRKEGQNVTLSCEQNLNHDAMYWYRQDPGQGLRLIYYSQIVNDFQKGDIAEGYSVSREKKESFPLTVTSAQKNPTAFYLCASSEAGGPAGELFFGEGSRLTVL.

This chain joins TRBV7-2 and TRBJ2-5, with 8 bases fitting TRBD1. Trimming took 6 bases from V and 4 from J; bases not matched to a gene: 4. The CDR3 extends over 13 amino acids. In germline, CDR1 is SGHTA, CDR2 FQGNSA. Here the CDR3 DNA reads TGTGCCAGCAGGACAGGGGTCGGAGAGACCCAGTACTTC. Amino acid sequence: CASRTGVGETQYF. Full variable domain (remainder filled in from reference TRBV7-2 and TRBJ2-5): GAGVSQSPSNKVTEKGKDVELRCDPISGHTALYWYRQSLGQGLEFLIYFQGNSAPDKSGLPSDRFSAERTGGSVSTLTIQRTQQEDSAVYLCASRTGVGETQYFGPGTRLLVL.

The chain couples TRBV7-2 to TRBJ2-5; a possible D gene is TRBD2 (6 bases). V shed 7 bases and J shed 5 bases, with 23 bases lying between them. The CDR3 covers 16 residues. CDR1 and CDR2 (germline): SGHTA, FQGNSA. CDR3 sequence: CASIPPGRGRRETQYF. The CDR3 nucleotides read TGTGCCAGCATCCCCCCCGGACGGGGGAGGCGTGAGACCCAGTACTTC.

The genes are TRBV19 and TRBJ2-3; D is possibly TRBD2 (6 bases). Germline CDR1 and CDR2: LNHDA and SQIVND (reference sequence). Trimming took off 4 bases at V and 1 base at J, with 9 bases between the two ends. CDR3 length: 14 residues. The CDR3 sequence: CASSSGAGTDTQYF. The CDR3 DNA follows: TGTGCCAGTAGTAGCGGGGCGGGCACAGATACGCAGTATTTT. The variable domain in full, completed from reference TRBV19 and TRBJ2-3, reads DGGITQSPKYLFRKEGQNVTLSCEQNLNHDAMYWYRQDPGQGLRLIYYSQIVNDFQKGDIAEGYSVSREKKESFPLTVTSAQKNPTAFYLCASSSGAGTDTQYFGPGTRLTVL.

The CDR3 spells CASSGTSGVFGELFF. DNA of the CDR3: TGTGCCAGTAGTGGGACTAGCGGGGTGTTTGGGGAGCTGTTTTTT. This rearrangement joins TRBV19 to TRBJ2-2; 13 bases line up with TRBD2. Trimming removed 5 bases from V and 8 bases from J; junction bases left unmatched: 5. This CDR3 is 15 amino acids long. Germline V gene lookup returns CDR1 LNHDA and CDR2 SQIVND (reference sequence).

A few counts support this clone. J is TRBJ2-1 and V is TRBV27, with a weak D call TRBD1 (5 bases). Germline V gives CDR1 MNHEY, CDR2 SMNVEV (reference sequence). V lost 7 bases and J 7 bases, leaving 23 bases between the germline ends. The CDR3 has 16 residues. CDR3 sequence reads: CASTPKAGLPKNEQFF. For the CDR3, the DNA is TGTGCCAGCACCCCGAAGGCAGGGCTTCCGAAAAATGAGCAGTTCTTC.

This clone was seen a single time. The rearrangement uses TRBV20-1 and TRBJ2-7; tentative D call: TRBD1 (6 bases). The ends were cut back, 5 bases at V and 6 bases at J, with 11 bases in the middle. Germline CDR1 reads DFQATT; CDR2 reads SNEGSKA (reference sequence). The CDR3 loop spans 11 amino acids. In nucleotides, the CDR3 is TGCAGTGCTGCACAGGGTTCCGAGCAGTACTTC. This encodes CSAAQGSEQYF.

J is TRBJ1-1 and V is TRBV29-1; D gene ambiguous. Germline-derived CDR1 and CDR2 are SQVTM and ANQGSEA. CDR3 size: 14 residues. The ends were cut back, 6 bases at V and 0 bases at J, with 14 bases in the middle. For the CDR3, the DNA is TGCAGCGTGCGGCCACAGCGGATGAACACTGAAGCTTTCTTT. Translated: CSVRPQRMNTEAFF.

This sequence joins TRBV19 and TRBJ2-6; D is unresolved. Germline V gives CDR1 LNHDA, CDR2 SQIVND (reference sequence). V lost 1 base to trimming and J lost 0 bases, with 4 bases between them. This CDR3 contains 15 residues. Here the CDR3 reads CASSIGNSGANVLTF. The CDR3, as DNA: TGTGCCAGTAGTATAGGTAACTCTGGGGCCAACGTCCTGACTTTC.

This chain connects TRBV30 to TRBJ2-7, with 9 bases identical to TRBD1. CDR1 and CDR2 from the germline V gene are GTSNPN and SVGIG (reference sequence). The CDR3 length is 13 residues. V lost 6 bases, J lost 3 bases, and 6 bases stayed unmatched. The CDR3 reads CACRDRDRYEQYF. The CDR3 DNA follows: TGTGCCTGCCGGGACAGGGATCGCTACGAGCAGTACTTC.

This clone was recorded only once. The chain recombines TRBV4-3 with TRBJ1-3, with D hard to call. Trimming removed 0 bases from V and 0 bases from J, with 12 bases in between. This CDR3 region has 17 residues. CDR1 and CDR2 from the germline V gene are LGHNA and YSLEER. The CDR3 sequence: CASSQDRTVSSGNTIYF. The CDR3 region has the DNA TGCGCCAGCAGCCAAGACAGGACTGTAAGCTCTGGAAACACCATATATTTT.

The V gene is TRBV6-2 or TRBV6-3, the J gene TRBJ1-1, with 12 bases aligning to TRBD1. CDR3 size: 15 residues. The V gene's germline CDR1 is MNHEY and CDR2 SVGEGT. The junction had 14 bases not matched to a gene; V was cut back by 5 bases and J by 13 bases. CDR3 in DNA: TGTGCCAGCAGTCGCCCGGGACAGGGGGCCCAAGCGGGTTTCTTT. It codes for CASSRPGQGAQAGFF.

The chain joins TRBV19 to TRBJ2-5; TRBD2 matches 7 bases. Germline CDR1 LNHDA, CDR2 SQIVND (reference sequence). The CDR3 runs to 14 residues. With V trimmed by 4 bases and J by 5 bases, 7 bases remained unmatched. The CDR3 region has the DNA TGTGCCAGTAGTAGGGCGGGAGTGTGGGAGACCCAGTACTTC. The encoded protein is CASSRAGVWETQYF.

The rearrangement joins TRBV4-1 to TRBJ2-5; D is unresolved. Trimming shortened V by 5 bases and J by 5 bases, and 12 bases separated the two germline ends. Per the germline V gene, CDR1 is MGHRA and CDR2 is YSYEKL. There are 13 residues in the CDR3. The CDR3 loop reads CASSSRLGETQYF. CDR3 bases: TGCGCCAGCAGCTCTCGACTCGGGGAGACCCAGTACTTC.

This clone was observed a single time. The rearrangement joins TRBV21-1 to TRBJ2-3; the listed D gene, TRBD1, was not tested against the DNA. TRBV21-1 is listed as a pseudogene. The CDR3 length is 16 residues. DNA of the CDR3: TGTGCCAGCACGCCCCCGCGGGACAGTCTCACAGATACGCAGTATTTT. As protein: CASTPPRDSLTDTQYF.

With regard to this clone: One end of the junction does not line up with germline, which may come from a read error. The J gene is TRBJ2-7, the V gene TRBV10-3; D not certain. The CDR3 contains 11 residues. Germline V gives CDR1 ENHRY, CDR2 SYGVKD. The CDR3, as DNA: TGTGCCATCATGCGCTCCAACGAGCAGTACTTC. Translated: CAIMRSNEQYF.

CDR3 residues: CASSRTGDSGNTIYF. In nucleotides, the CDR3 is TGTGCCAGTAGTCGGACAGGAGACTCTGGAAACACCATATATTTT. V gene TRBV19 combines with J gene TRBJ1-3, with 7 bases aligning to TRBD1. J lost 0 bases, V lost 5 bases, and 4 bases had no gene match. This CDR3 contains 15 residues. Germline V gene lookup returns CDR1 LNHDA and CDR2 SQIVND (reference sequence).

This sequence joins TRBV6-6 and TRBJ2-3; 9 bases map to TRBD1. CDR1 is MNHNY and CDR2 is SVGAGI in the germline V gene (reference sequence). V lost 6 bases to trimming and J lost 10 bases; unmatched junction nucleotides: 8. The CDR3 is 13 amino acids. The CDR3 reads CASSPRDRAPQYF. The CDR3 nucleotides read TGTGCCAGCAGCCCAAGGGACAGGGCCCCGCAGTATTTT.

V usage is TRBV25-1 and J usage is TRBJ2-7; no firm D call. The V gene's germline CDR1 is MGHDK and CDR2 SYGVNS. This CDR3 region has 13 residues. The V gene lost 9 bases and the J gene lost 4 bases, with 16 bases spanning the gap. In nucleotides, the CDR3 is TGTGCCAGGAGAGCGCTAAACCTTTACGAGCAGTACTTC. This gives the protein CARRALNLYEQYF.

Concerning this clone itself: Sequence at one end of the junction differs from germline and may be a read error. This chain connects TRBV19 to TRBJ1-1, with TRBD1 as a possible D gene (5 bases). The CDR3 runs to 14 residues. Germline CDR1 LNHDA, CDR2 SQIVND (reference sequence). CDR3 DNA: TGTGCCAGTAGGATAGGCCTCCGGGGGACTGAAGCTTTCTTT. This gives the protein CASRIGLRGTEAFF.

V and J are TRBV19 and TRBJ1-1; TRBD1 is a possible D gene (6 bases). The germline V gene encodes CDR1 LNHDA and CDR2 SQIVND (reference sequence). This CDR3 spans 13 amino acids. V was cut by 6 bases and J by 1 base, with 9 bases left in between. The CDR3: CASRQGRNTEAFF. CDR3 in DNA: TGTGCCAGTAGACAGGGCCGGAACACTGAAGCTTTCTTT.

The chain carries TRBV28 and TRBJ1-1; tentative D call: TRBD1 (6 bases). Germline CDR1 reads MDHEN; CDR2 reads SYDVKM. The V end was cut by 5 bases, the J end by 0 bases, with 13 bases between. This CDR3 region has 15 residues. CDR3 amino acids: CASSPQQGVNTEAFF. CDR3 nucleotides: TGTGCCAGCAGTCCGCAACAGGGAGTGAACACTGAAGCTTTCTTT.